This T cell receptor beta chain was obtained from a study of blood T cell repertoires in COVID-19. Across the study: COVID-19 samples collected from the United States, Italy and Spain covered acute and convalescent phases.

Each participant's cohort was designated according to participant-reported clinical history. What the recovered Cohort 3 donors had was two negative PCRs, clearance, or symptom resolution. Libraries were prepared by immunoSEQ multiplex PCR; TCRdb keeps only in-frame clonotypes and omits some of them. This table holds over 150,000 clones, 84% found once. The V and J ends lost 5 bases and 5 bases respectively, with 16 bases between them. CDR1 is SEHNR and CDR2 is FQNEAQ in the germline V gene (reference sequence). This CDR3 region has 14 residues. The rearrangement uses TRBV7-9 and TRBJ2-7, with D possibly being TRBD1 (5 bases). The source material was PBMCs or T cells enriched from blood (not recorded which). This sequence originates from a middle-aged man who had recovered from COVID-19. The CDR3 region has the DNA TGTGCCAGCAGCCAAGGGGTTGGGTTAAACGAGCAGTACTTC. This encodes CASSQGVGLNEQYF.